The 2 T cell receptor beta chains below all came from one sample that was sequenced in a study of T-cell reconstitution after alpha-beta-depleted transplantation in children. TCRbeta library preparation incorporated unique molecular identifiers. TCRdb processed the PCR reads anew with MiXCR; each CDR3 protein has one entry. The sample holds fewer than 95,000 distinct CDR3 sequences, over 9% seen once. The source material was PBMCs from the stem cell graft donor, sampled from the stem cell graft. These receptors all come from a human donor who donated a stem cell graft to a child with inherited bone marrow failure.

This clonotype was seen a handful of times. This chain joins TRBV6-4 and TRBJ2-3, with 9 bases that match TRBD2. The ends lost 3 bases at V and 3 bases at J; junction bases unmatched: 1. The CDR3 loop spans 14 amino acids. Germline assignment: CDR1 MRHNA and CDR2 SNTAGT. DNA for the CDR3: TGTGCCAGCAGTGAGCGGGAGGGGACAGATACGCAGTATTTT. Translating it yields CASSEREGTDTQYF.

This clonotype was seen ten or more times. The J gene is TRBJ2-1, the V gene TRBV21-1; no check of the table's D call, TRBD1, against the DNA was made. TRBV21-1 is given as a pseudogene. The CDR3 is 15 amino acids. This CDR3 reads CASSKAGQGCNEQFF. The CDR3 DNA reads as TGTGCCAGCAGCAAAGCGGGACAGGGATGCAATGAGCAGTTCTTC.